The T cell receptor (beta chain) described here comes from a study of Graves' ophthalmopathy and Graves' hyperthyroidism. In its sample, this clonotype was seen a few times. Amplified material comprised TCR beta CDR3 regions derived from RNA transcripts. RT-PCR was first run with HTBI primers, then multiplex PCR in a second round. TCRdb processed the multiplex PCR reads anew with MiXCR; each CDR3 protein has one entry. The sample contains hundreds of thousands of distinct CDR3 sequences, about a fifth of which appear only once. Input material: peripheral blood. The source of this sequence is a woman between 18 and 29 years old with stable Graves' hyperthyroidism. Some clones in this sample may be carry-over from other donors' samples.

The CDR3 DNA reads TGTGCCAGCAGTGCCGGAGGGAGTCAGCCCCAGCATTTT. It encodes CASSAGGSQPQHF. This chain joins TRBV27 and TRBJ1-5; no firm D call. CDR3 length equals 13 residues. The germline V gene has CDR1 MNHEY and CDR2 SMNVEV (reference sequence). V was shortened by 5 bases and J by 6 bases, with 11 bases between the two germline ends.